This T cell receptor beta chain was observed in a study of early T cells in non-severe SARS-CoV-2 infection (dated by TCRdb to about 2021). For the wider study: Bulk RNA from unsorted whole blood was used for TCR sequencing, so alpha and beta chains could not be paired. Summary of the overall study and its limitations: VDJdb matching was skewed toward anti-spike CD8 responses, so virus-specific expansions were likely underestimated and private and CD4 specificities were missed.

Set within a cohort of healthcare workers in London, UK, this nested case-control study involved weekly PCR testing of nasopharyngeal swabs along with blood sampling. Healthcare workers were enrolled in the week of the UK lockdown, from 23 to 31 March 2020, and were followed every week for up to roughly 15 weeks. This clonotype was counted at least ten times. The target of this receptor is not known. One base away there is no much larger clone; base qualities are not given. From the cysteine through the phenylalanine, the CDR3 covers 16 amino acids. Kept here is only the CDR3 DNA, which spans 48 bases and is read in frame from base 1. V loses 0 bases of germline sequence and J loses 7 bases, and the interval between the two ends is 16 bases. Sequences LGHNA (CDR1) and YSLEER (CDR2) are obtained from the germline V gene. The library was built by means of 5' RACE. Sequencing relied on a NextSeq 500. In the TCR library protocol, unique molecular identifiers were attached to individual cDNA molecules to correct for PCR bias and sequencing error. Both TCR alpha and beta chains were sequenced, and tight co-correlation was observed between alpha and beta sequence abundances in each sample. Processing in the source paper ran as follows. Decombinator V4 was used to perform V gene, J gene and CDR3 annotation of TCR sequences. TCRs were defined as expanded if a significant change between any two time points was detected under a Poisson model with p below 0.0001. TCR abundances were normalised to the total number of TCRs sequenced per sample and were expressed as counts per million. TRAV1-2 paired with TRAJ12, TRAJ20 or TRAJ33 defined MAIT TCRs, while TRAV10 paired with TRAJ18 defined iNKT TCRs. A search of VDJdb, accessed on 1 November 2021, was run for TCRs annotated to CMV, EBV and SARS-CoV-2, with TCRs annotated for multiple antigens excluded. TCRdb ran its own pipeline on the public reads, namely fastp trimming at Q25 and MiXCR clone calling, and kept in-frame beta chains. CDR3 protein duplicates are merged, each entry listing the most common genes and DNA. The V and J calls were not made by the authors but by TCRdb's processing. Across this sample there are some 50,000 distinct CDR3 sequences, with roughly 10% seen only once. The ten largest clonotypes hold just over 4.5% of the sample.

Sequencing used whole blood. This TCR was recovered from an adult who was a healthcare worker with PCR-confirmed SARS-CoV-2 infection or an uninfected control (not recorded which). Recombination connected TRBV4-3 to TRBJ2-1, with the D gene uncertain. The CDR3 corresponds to CASSQDYSTVTNEQFF. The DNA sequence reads TGCGCCAGCAGCCAAGATTACAGCACTGTGACGAATGAGCAGTTCTTC.